The source of this T cell receptor (beta chain) is a study of vaccination effects on CD4 cells after COVID-19. Sequencing used immunoSEQ multiplex PCR; TCRdb keeps in-frame clones, though not all of them. Among under 40,000 clones listed, around 70% were seen once. Germline-derived CDR1 and CDR2 are SGHNT and YYREEE (reference sequence). With 3 bases removed from V and 6 bases from J, the gap between germline ends came to 9 bases. This CDR3 has 12 amino acids. Of note for this clone: Its antigen remains unidentified.

ViraFEST expansion of antigen-specific CD4+ T cells with viral peptide pools preceded sequencing. Once cultured for 10 to 11 days, the cells underwent separation to obtain CD4+ T cells. Participants completed two doses of the BNT162b2 or mRNA-1273 vaccine. Prior SARS-CoV-2 infection was absent in the vaccine recipients, as shown by negative nucleocapsid antibodies. The TCR sequence derives from a human donor who received a COVID-19 vaccine. This chain links TRBV5-4 with TRBJ1-2, with D tentatively TRBD1 (6 bases). The material was CD4+ T cells from PBMCs cultured with HCoV-229E spike peptides, obtained after COVID-19 vaccination. In DNA, the CDR3 is TGTGCCAGCAGCTGGGACATCGATGGCTACACCTTC. Its protein product is CASSWDIDGYTF.